These 15 T cell receptor beta chains share one sample of origin, sequenced in a study of cytomegalovirus exposure and HLA in healthy donors. PCR employed 60 Vbeta and 13 Jbeta primers. Method: immunoSEQ multiplex PCR; TCRdb's copy keeps in-frame clones and lacks some. The table has roughly 100,000 clones, 10% to 15% seen once. Sequencing used PBMCs. The source of these receptors is a man aged 35 to 55 in good health and CMV-seropositive.

The rearrangement joins TRBV28 to TRBJ1-1; D perhaps matches TRBD1 (5 bases). Per germline, CDR1 MDHEN and CDR2 SYDVKM. The CDR3 spans 12 residues. V lost 6 bases and J lost 5, with 10 bases in between. The CDR3 is CASSLGVTEAFF. The DNA for the CDR3 is TGTGCCAGCAGCCTAGGGGTGACTGAAGCTTTCTTT.

This clone was picked up a small number of times. V usage is TRBV9 and J usage is TRBJ1-1; TRBD1 aligns across 10 bases. CDR1 and CDR2 (germline): SGDLS, YYNGEE. CDR3 size: 18 residues. V was clipped by 3 bases and J by 0 bases; unmatched bases: 11. CDR3 bases: TGTGCCAGCAGCGGAGCAGTGGGACAGGGGACGTTGAACACTGAAGCTTTCTTT. It codes for CASSGAVGQGTLNTEAFF.

This clone came up a few times. The chain has TRBV29-1 and TRBJ1-1, with D possibly being TRBD1 (5 bases). Germline V gene sequence: CDR1 SQVTM, CDR2 ANQGSEA. Trimming stripped 7 bases from V and 1 base from J, with 16 bases between. The length of the CDR3 is 14 residues. The CDR3 protein is CSASAGVGNTEAFF. DNA for the CDR3: TGCAGCGCCTCGGCGGGGGTGGGGAACACTGAAGCTTTCTTT.

This clone was counted only a few times. The rearrangement joins TRBV11-3 to TRBJ2-3; 10 nucleotides agree with TRBD2. Germline lookup yields CDR1 SGHNT and CDR2 YENEEA. The CDR3 spans 15 residues. The junction had 7 bases not matched to a gene; V was cut back by 5 bases and J by 5 bases. Written as DNA, the CDR3 is TGTGCCAGCAGCCCTTCAGCGGGAGGGCTAGATACGCAGTATTTT. It specifies CASSPSAGGLDTQYF. Full variable domain (remainder filled in from reference TRBV11-3 and TRBJ2-3): EAGVVQSPRYKIIEKKQPVAFWCNPISGHNTLYWYLQNLGQGPELLIRYENEEAVDDSQLPKDRFSAERLKGVDSTLKIQPAELGDSAVYLCASSPSAGGLDTQYFGPGTRLTVL.

This clone was observed a few times. This chain connects TRBV19 to TRBJ1-5; perhaps TRBD1 as D (5 bases). The CDR3 consists of 14 residues. The V gene lost 5 bases and the J gene lost 6 bases, with 14 bases spanning the gap. CDR1 and CDR2 from the germline V gene are LNHDA and SQIVND (reference sequence). This CDR3 reads CASSSPGRGQPQHF. In DNA, the CDR3 is TGTGCCAGTAGTTCTCCGGGGAGGGGTCAGCCCCAGCATTTT.

This clone has just a few counts. The rearrangement joins TRBV9 to TRBJ2-1; D call uncertain. The CDR3 spans 15 residues. Per the germline V gene, CDR1 is SGDLS and CDR2 is YYNGEE. Trimming took 0 bases from V and 4 from J, leaving 11 bases between them. The CDR3: CASSVASANYNEQFF. CDR3 nucleotide sequence: TGTGCCAGCAGCGTAGCCAGCGCAAATTACAATGAGCAGTTCTTC.

This clone occurred a few times. The chain recombines TRBV9 with TRBJ1-1; 11 bases align to TRBD1. J lost 4 bases, V lost 3 bases, and 2 bases had no gene match. Germline CDR1 SGDLS, CDR2 YYNGEE. This CDR3 comprises 14 residues. CDR3 in amino acids: CASSAGTGGTEAFF. The CDR3 bases are TGTGCCAGCAGCGCCGGGACAGGGGGCACTGAAGCTTTCTTT.

The chain combines TRBV7-3 with TRBJ2-7; 8 nucleotides line up with TRBD1. Trimming cost V 4 bases and J 5 bases; bases outside gene matches: 13. CDR3 length equals 16 residues. Germline lookup yields CDR1 SGHTA and CDR2 FQGTGA. This chain's CDR3 is CASSSIQGAAQHEQYF. The DNA of the CDR3 is TGTGCCAGCAGCTCAATCCAGGGGGCGGCTCAACACGAGCAGTACTTC.

The rearrangement links TRBV5-4 to TRBJ2-7; D might be TRBD1 (6 bases). With 4 bases removed from V and 3 bases from J, the gap between germline ends came to 14 bases. The CDR3 length is 14 residues. Germline assignment: CDR1 SGHNT and CDR2 YYREEE (reference sequence). CDR3 region: CASSPTGTNYEQYF. The CDR3 coding sequence is TGTGCCAGCAGCCCCACCGGGACAAACTACGAGCAGTACTTC.

The chain combines TRBV9 with TRBJ2-1; the D is unclear. This CDR3 has 13 residues. The germline V and J ends were trimmed by 0 bases and 5 bases, with 6 bases remaining between them. Germline V gene data show CDR1 as SGDLS and CDR2 as YYNGEE. As DNA, the CDR3 is TGTGCCAGCAGCGTAGGACTTAACAATGAGCAGTTCTTC. This encodes CASSVGLNNEQFF.

This clone showed up just once. The chain is built from TRBV27 and TRBJ1-2; TRBD1 agrees at 10 bases. V shed 6 bases, J shed 3 bases, and the junction held 10 bases outside the gene matches. There are 16 residues in the CDR3. Per the germline V gene, CDR1 is MNHEY and CDR2 is SMNVEV (reference sequence). CDR3 loop: CASRLPLGTGDYGYTF. CDR3 nucleotides: TGTGCCAGCAGGCTACCCTTGGGGACAGGGGACTATGGCTACACCTTC.

In this sample, this clone turned up a few times. The rearrangement links TRBV5-1 to TRBJ2-3; the match to TRBD2 covers 10 bases. CDR1 and CDR2 from the germline V gene are SGHRS and YFSETQ. The CDR3 is 15 amino acids. Losses at the gene ends were 3 bases for V and 3 bases for J; bases not matched to a gene: 4. The CDR3 DNA follows: TGCGCCAGCAGCTCCGGACTAGCGGTGACAGATACGCAGTATTTT. This sequence encodes CASSSGLAVTDTQYF.

V is TRBV4-1 and J is TRBJ1-1, with a weak D call TRBD1 (6 bases). The germline V gene encodes CDR1 MGHRA and CDR2 YSYEKL. V was shortened by 0 bases and J by 9 bases, with 17 bases between the two germline ends. The CDR3 totals 15 residues. DNA for the CDR3: TGCGCCAGCAGCCAAGAACAGGGAGATCTTAGGAAAGCTTTCTTT. Residues: CASSQEQGDLRKAFF.

V and J are TRBV14 and TRBJ2-1, with 10 bases fitting TRBD2. The CDR3 is 14 residues long. Trimming at V came to 2 bases and at J to 9 bases, leaving 4 bases not matched to a gene. CDR1 and CDR2 from the germline V gene are SGHDN and FVKESK. The CDR3: CASSQSGRAIEQFF. The CDR3 nucleotides are TGTGCCAGCAGCCAAAGCGGGAGGGCCATTGAGCAGTTCTTC.

This clone was observed a handful of times. The rearrangement links TRBV6-5 to TRBJ2-1, with 8 bases identical to TRBD2. V trimming: 1 base; J trimming: 7 bases; junction bases outside the gene matches: 6. The CDR3 has 15 residues. Germline CDR1 is MNHEY and CDR2 is SVGAGI. The CDR3 loop reads CASSYYSSGRNEQFF. CDR3 nucleotide sequence: TGTGCCAGCAGTTACTACTCGAGCGGGAGAAATGAGCAGTTCTTC.